In its sample, the clone carrying this T cell receptor beta chain was seen many times. No antigen is known for it. Per the original data handling: A distant-metastasis classifier for papillary thyroid cancer was built using CDR3 differences across clinicopathological groups. Through MiXCR, TCRdb re-clonotyped the PCR reads. The authors' filters were not applied to this entry. The sample contains some 45,000 clones, roughly 15% of which appear only once. The data were taken from a study of metastatic and nonmetastatic thyroid tumors. At the level of the study: Comparison of repertoires was carried out across blood and tumor or nodule tissue from malignant and benign thyroid patients. Study results and caveats: As reported, TCR beta diversity in blood and tumor was significantly higher in malignant thyroid tumors than in benign nodules.

Germline CDR1 is MDHEN and CDR2 is SYDVKM. The CDR3 is 16 residues long. The germline V and J ends were trimmed by 3 bases and 2 bases, with 17 bases remaining between them. No patient received treatment before thyroid surgery. This receptor was obtained from a female donor with papillary thyroid cancer or a benign thyroid nodule (not recorded which). Some clones in this sample may be carry-over from other donors' samples. The V and J genes are TRBV28 and TRBJ2-7; the D gene is possibly TRBD1 (6 bases). Sequenced input: blood. The CDR3 region is CASSFPPLGQTYEQYF. In DNA, the CDR3 is TGTGCCAGCAGTTTCCCTCCCCTCGGACAGACCTACGAGCAGTACTTC.